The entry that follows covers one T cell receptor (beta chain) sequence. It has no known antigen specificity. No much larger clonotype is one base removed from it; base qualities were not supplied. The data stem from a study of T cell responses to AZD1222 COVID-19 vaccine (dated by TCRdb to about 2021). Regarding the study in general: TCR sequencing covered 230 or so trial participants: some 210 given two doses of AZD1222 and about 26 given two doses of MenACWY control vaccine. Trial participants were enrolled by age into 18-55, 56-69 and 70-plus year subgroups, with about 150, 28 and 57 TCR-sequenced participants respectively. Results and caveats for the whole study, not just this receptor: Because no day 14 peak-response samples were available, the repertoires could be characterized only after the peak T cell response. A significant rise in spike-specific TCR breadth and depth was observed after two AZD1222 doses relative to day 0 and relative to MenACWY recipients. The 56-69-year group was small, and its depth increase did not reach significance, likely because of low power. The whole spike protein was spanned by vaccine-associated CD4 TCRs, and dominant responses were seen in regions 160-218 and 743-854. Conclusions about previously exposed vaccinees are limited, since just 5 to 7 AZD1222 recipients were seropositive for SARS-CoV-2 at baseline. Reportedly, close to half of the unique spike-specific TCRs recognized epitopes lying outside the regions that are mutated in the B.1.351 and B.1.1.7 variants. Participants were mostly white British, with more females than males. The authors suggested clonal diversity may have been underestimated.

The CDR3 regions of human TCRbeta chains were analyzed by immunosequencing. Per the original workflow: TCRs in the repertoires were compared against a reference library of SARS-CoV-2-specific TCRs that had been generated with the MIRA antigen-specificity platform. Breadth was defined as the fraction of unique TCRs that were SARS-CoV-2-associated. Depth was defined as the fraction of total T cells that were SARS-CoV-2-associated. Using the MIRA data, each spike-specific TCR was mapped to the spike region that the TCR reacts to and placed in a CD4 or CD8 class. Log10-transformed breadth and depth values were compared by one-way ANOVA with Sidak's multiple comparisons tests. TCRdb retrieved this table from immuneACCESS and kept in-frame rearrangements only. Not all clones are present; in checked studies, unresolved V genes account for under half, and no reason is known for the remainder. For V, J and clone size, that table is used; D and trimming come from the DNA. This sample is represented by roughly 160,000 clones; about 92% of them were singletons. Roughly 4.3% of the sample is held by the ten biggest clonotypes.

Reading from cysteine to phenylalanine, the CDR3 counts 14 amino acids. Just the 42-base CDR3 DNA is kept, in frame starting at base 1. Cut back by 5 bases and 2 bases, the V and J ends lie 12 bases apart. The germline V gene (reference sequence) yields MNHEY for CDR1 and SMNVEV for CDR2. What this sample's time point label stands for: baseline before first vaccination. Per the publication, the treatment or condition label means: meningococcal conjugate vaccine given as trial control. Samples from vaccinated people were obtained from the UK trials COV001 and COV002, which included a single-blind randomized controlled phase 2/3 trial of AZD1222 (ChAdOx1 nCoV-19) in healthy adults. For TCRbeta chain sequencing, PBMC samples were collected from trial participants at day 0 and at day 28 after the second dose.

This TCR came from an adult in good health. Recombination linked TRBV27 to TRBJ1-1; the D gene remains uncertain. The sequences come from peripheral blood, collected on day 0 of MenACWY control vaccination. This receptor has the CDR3 CASSPPQRNTEAFF. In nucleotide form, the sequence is TGTGCCAGCAGTCCCCCCCAGCGAAACACTGAAGCTTTCTTT.